This T cell receptor (beta chain) is drawn from a study of cytomegalovirus exposure and HLA in healthy donors. Study-wide results and limits: Confirmation was obtained in vitro that a few CMV-associated chains are specific for CMV antigens.

This clone was counted a single time. Its antigen is undetermined. Generated by immunoSEQ multiplex PCR, the TCRdb table keeps only in-frame clones and is missing some. This sample has tens of thousands of clones; 94% occur once, and the top ten carry around 2.1%. The validation cohort, a group of 120 or so subjects, included the donors and was separate from the roughly 670-subject first cohort. Per the germline V gene, CDR1 is SNHLY and CDR2 is FYNNEI. Trimming removed 2 bases at V and 5 bases at J, with 9 bases between. The CDR3 covers 13 residues. The chain recombines TRBV2 with TRBJ1-2; D uncertain. Source material: PBMCs. The TCR originated in a woman aged 18-29 years in good health and CMV-seronegative. This chain's CDR3 is CASSELRVYGYTF. The CDR3 DNA sequence: TGTGCCAGCAGTGAATTGCGGGTTTATGGCTACACCTTC. Filled out from reference TRBV2 and TRBJ1-2, the complete variable domain reads EPEVTQTPSHQVTQMGQEVILRCVPISNHLYFYWYRQILGQKVEFLVSFYNNEISEKSEIFDDQFSVERPDGSNFTLKIRSTKLEDSAMYFCASSELRVYGYTFGSGTRLTVV.